The TCR beta chain described here comes from a study of T cell changes during pregnancy in multiple sclerosis. This clone showed up just once. TCRdb's copy holds only in-frame clones and misses some; the assay was immunoSEQ multiplex PCR. The repertoire holds more than 65,000 clones, with roughly nine tenths as singletons. The sequence was obtained from a female donor with multiple sclerosis, enrolled in a pregnancy study. Sequenced here: CD4+ T cells from peripheral blood mononuclear cells, sampled before pregnancy.

DNA for the CDR3: TGTGCCAGCAGCGGACAGGGGACTGGGGCCAACGTCCTGACTTTC. Translating gives CASSGQGTGANVLTF. The V and J genes are TRBV6-6 and TRBJ2-6, with 9 bases aligning to TRBD1. CDR3 size: 15 residues. V was pared by 6 bases and J by 2 bases, with 2 bases of the junction left unmatched. In germline, CDR1 is MNHNY, CDR2 SVGAGI (reference sequence).